The clone carrying this T cell receptor beta chain was picked up a small number of times. What it binds is unknown. TCRdb re-analysed the reads in MiXCR, keeping a single row per CDR3 protein. Among fewer than 900,000 distinct CDR3 sequences listed, 25% to 35% were seen once. This record belongs to a study of T cell repertoires in cytomegalovirus infection. Study-wide results and limits: Identification of carriers of CMV plus the relevant HLA was performed using cumulative public TCR beta family frequency.

V dropped 1 base and J dropped 3 bases, with 10 bases sitting between them. This CDR3 spans 14 amino acids. Looked up from germline, CDR1 is SGHVS and CDR2 is FNYEAQ. V and J are TRBV7-6 and TRBJ2-7, with a tentative D call TRBD2 (6 bases). This TCR was sampled from a human donor in good health (CMV status not recorded). Some clones in this sample may be carry-over from other donors' samples. Here the sequenced sample was cultured CD8+ T cells from PBMCs, taken from culture after CMV antigen stimulation. The CDR3 is CASSLGGENYEQYF. DNA for the CDR3: TGTGCCAGCAGCTTAGGCGGGGAGAACTACGAGCAGTACTTC.